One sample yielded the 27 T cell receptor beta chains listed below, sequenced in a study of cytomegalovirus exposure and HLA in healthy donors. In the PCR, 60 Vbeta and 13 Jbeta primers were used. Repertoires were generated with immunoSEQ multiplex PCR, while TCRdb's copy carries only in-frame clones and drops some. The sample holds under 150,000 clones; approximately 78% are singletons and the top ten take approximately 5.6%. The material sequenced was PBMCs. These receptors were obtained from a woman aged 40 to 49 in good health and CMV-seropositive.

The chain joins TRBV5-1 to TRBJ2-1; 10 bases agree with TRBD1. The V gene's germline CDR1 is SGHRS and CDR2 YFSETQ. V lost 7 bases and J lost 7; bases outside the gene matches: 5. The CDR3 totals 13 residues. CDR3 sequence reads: CASGTGATNEQFF. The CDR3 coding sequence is TGCGCCAGCGGGACAGGGGCAACTAATGAGCAGTTCTTC.

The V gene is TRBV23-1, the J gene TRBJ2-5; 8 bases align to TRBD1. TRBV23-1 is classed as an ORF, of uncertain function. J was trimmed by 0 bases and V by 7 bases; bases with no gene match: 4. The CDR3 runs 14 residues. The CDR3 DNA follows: TGCGCCAGCACCTGGACAGGGTACCAAGAGACCCAGTACTTC. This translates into CASTWTGYQETQYF.

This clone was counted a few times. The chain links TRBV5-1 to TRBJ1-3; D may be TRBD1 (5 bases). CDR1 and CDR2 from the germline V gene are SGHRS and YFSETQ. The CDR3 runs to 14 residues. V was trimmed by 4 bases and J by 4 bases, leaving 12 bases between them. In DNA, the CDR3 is TGCGCCAGCAGCGCCACAGGCCAAGGAAACACCATATATTTT. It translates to CASSATGQGNTIYF.

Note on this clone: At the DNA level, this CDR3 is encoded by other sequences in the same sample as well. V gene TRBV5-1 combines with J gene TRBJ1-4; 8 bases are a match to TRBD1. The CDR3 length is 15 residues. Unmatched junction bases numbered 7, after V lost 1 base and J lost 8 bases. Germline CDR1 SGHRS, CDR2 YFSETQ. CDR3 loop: CASSLTGTGREKLFF. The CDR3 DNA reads TGCGCCAGCAGCTTGACCGGGACAGGCCGCGAAAAACTGTTTTTT.

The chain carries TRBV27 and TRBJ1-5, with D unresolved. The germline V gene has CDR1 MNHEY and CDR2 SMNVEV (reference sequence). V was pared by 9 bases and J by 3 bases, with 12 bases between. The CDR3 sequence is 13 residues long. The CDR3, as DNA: TGTGCCAGTGGGTACAGCTCCAATCAGCCCCAGCATTTT. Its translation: CASGYSSNQPQHF.

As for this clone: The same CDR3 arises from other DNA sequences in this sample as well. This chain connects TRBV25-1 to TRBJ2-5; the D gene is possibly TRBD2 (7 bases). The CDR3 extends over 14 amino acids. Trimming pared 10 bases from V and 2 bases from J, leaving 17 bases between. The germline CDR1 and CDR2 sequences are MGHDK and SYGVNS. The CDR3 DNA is TGTGCCACCAAAGACGGGGGGCGGCAAGAGACCCAGTACTTC. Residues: CATKDGGRQETQYF.

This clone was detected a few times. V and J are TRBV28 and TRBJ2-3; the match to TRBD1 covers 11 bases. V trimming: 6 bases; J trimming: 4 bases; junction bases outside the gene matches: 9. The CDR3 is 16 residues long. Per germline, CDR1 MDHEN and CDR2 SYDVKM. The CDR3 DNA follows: TGTGCCAGCAGGGACCGGGACAGGGGGAAGGCAGATACGCAGTATTTT. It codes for CASRDRDRGKADTQYF.

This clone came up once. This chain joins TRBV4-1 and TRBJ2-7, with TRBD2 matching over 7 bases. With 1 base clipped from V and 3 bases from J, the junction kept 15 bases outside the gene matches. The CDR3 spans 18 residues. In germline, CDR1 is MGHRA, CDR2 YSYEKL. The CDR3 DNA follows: TGCGCCAGCAGCCAAGTACCCCCCCCGGGAGGTGGGGTCTACGAGCAGTACTTC. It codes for CASSQVPPPGGGVYEQYF.

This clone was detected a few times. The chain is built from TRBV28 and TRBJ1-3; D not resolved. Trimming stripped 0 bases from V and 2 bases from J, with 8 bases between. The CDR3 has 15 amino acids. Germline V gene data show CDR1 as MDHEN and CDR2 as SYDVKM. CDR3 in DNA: TGTGCCAGCAGTTTATGGCCAGATACTGGAAACACCATATATTTT. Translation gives CASSLWPDTGNTIYF.

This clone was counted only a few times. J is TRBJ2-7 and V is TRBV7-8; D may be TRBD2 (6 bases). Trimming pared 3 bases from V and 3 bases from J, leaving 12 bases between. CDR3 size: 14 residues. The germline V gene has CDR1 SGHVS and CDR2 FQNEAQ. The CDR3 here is CASSFSGSVYEQYF. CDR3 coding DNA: TGTGCCAGCAGCTTCTCCGGGAGTGTCTACGAGCAGTACTTC.

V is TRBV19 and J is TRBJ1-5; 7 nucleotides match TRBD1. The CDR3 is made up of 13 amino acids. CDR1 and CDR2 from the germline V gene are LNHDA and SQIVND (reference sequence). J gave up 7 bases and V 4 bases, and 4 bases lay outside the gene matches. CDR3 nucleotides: TGTGCCAGTAGTAGACAGGGTGGCCAGCCCCAGCATTTT. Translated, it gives CASSRQGGQPQHF.

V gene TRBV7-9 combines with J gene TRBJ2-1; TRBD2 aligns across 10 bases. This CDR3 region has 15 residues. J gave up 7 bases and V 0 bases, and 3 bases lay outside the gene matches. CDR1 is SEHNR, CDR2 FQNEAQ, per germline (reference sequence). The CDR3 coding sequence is TGTGCCAGCAGCTTAGCCGGGGGACTAGCGAATGAGCAGTTCTTC. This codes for CASSLAGGLANEQFF.

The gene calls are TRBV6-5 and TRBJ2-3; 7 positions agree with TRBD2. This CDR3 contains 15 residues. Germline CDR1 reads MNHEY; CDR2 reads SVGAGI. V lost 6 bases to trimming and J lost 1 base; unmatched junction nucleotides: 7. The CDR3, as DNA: TGTGCCAGCAGCTTACGGGAGGCGCGCACAGATACGCAGTATTTT. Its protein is CASSLREARTDTQYF.

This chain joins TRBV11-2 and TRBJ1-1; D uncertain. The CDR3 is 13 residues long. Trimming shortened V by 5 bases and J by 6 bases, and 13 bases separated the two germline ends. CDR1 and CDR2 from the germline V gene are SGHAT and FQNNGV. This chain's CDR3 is CASSAQLSAEAFF. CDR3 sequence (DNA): TGTGCCAGCAGCGCCCAGTTGAGCGCTGAAGCTTTCTTT.

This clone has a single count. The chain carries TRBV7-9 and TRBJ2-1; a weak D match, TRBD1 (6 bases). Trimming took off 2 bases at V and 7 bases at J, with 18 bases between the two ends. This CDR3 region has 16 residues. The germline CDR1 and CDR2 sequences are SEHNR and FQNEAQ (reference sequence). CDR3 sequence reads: CASSLWVTGTHNEQFF. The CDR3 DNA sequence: TGTGCCAGCAGCTTATGGGTGACGGGGACACATAATGAGCAGTTCTTC.

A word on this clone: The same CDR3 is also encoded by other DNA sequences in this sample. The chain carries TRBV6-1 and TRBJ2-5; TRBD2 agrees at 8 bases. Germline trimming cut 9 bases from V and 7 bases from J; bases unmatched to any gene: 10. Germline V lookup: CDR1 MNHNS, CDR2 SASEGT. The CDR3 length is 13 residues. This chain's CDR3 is CASTPGLGVTQYF. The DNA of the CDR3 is TGTGCCAGTACACCGGGACTAGGGGTGACCCAGTACTTC.

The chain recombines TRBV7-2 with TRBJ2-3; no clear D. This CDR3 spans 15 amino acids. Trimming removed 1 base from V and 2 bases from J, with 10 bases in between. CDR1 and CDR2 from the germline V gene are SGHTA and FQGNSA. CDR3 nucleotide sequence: TGTGCCAGCAGCTTAGTTTCAGGATACACAGATACGCAGTATTTT. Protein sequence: CASSLVSGYTDTQYF.

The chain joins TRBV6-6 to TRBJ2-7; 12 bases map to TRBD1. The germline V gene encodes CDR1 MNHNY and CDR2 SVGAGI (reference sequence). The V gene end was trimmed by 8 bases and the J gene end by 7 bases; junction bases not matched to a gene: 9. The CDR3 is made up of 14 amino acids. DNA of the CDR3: TGTGCCAGCTTTGGGGGACAGGGGGCGCTTGAGCAGTACTTC. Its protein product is CASFGGQGALEQYF.

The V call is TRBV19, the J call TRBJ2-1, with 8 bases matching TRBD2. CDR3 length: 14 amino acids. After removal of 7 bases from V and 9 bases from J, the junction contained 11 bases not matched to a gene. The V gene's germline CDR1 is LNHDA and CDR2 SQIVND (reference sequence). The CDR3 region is CASNLAGRYSEQFF. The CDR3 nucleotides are TGTGCCAGTAACTTAGCGGGGAGATATAGTGAGCAGTTCTTC.

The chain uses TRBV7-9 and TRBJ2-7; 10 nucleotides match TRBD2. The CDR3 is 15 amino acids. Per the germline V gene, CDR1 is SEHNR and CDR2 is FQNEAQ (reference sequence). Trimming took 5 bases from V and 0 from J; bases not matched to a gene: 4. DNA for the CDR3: TGTGCCAGCAGCCCCGGACTAGCGGTCTCCTACGAGCAGTACTTC. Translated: CASSPGLAVSYEQYF.

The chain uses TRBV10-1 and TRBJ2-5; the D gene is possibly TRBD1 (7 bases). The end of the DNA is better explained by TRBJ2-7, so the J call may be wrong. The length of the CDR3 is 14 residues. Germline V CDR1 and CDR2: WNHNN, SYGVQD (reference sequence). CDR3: CANPGGWFYYEQYF. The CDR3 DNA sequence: TGCGCCAACCCAGGGGGGTGGTTCTATTACGAGCAGTACTTC.

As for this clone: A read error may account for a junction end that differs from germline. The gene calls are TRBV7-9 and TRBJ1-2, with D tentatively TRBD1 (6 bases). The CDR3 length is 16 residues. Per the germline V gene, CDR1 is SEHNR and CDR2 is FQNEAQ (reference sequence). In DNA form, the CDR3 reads TGTTCCAGCAGCTTAGCGGGCAGGGGTTCTTCTGCTGGCTACACCTTC. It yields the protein CSSSLAGRGSSAGYTF.

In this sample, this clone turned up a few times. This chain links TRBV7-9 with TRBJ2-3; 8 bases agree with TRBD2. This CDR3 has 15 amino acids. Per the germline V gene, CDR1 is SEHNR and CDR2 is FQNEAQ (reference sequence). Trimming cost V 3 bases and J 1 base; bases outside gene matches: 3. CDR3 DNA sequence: TGTGCCAGCAGCTTCGGGAGGGCCGGCACAGATACGCAGTATTTT. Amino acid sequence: CASSFGRAGTDTQYF. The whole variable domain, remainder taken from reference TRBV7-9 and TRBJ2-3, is DTGVSQNPRHKITKRGQNVTFRCDPISEHNRLYWYRQTLGQGPEFLTYFQNEAQLEKSRLLSDRFSAERPKGSFSTLEIQRTEQGDSAMYLCASSFGRAGTDTQYFGPGTRLTVL.

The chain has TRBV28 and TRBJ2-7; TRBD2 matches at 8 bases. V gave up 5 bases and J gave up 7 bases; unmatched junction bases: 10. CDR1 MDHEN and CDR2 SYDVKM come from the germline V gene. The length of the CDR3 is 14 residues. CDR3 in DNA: TGTGCCAGCAGTGATGTAGCGGGGACGGAAGAGCAGTACTTC. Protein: CASSDVAGTEEQYF.

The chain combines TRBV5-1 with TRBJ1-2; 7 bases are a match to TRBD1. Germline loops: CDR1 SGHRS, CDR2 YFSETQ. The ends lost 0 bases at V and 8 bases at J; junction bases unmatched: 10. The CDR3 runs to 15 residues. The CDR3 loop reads CASSLARQGERGYTF. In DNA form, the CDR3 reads TGCGCCAGCAGCTTGGCCAGACAGGGCGAGCGGGGCTACACCTTC.

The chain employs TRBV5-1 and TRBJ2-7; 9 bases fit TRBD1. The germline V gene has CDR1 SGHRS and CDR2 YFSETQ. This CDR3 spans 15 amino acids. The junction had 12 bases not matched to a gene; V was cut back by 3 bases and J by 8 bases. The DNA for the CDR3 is TGCGCCAGCAGCTCACAGGGACAGGGAGATACCCAGCAGTACTTC. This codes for CASSSQGQGDTQQYF.

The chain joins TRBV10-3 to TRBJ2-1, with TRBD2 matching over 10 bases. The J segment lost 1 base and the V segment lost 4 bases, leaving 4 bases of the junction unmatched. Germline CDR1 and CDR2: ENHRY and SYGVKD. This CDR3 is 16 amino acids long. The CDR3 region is CAISGTSGTSYNEQFF. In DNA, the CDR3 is TGTGCCATCAGTGGAACTAGCGGGACGTCCTACAATGAGCAGTTCTTC.